This T cell receptor (beta chain) appears in the sequencing data of a study of blood T cell repertoires in COVID-19. Across the whole study: The samples span acute and convalescent COVID-19 from the United States, Italy and Spain.

Germline values: CDR1 SGHRS, CDR2 YFSETQ. Trimming took 0 bases from V and 4 from J; bases not matched to a gene: 5. This CDR3 region has 16 residues. Libraries were prepared by immunoSEQ multiplex PCR; TCRdb keeps only in-frame clonotypes and omits some of them. The profile shows about 34,000 clones, roughly three quarters of them singletons. The chain is built from TRBV5-1 and TRBJ1-3, with TRBD1 matching 9 bases. The sequenced sample was peripheral blood. The receptor was derived from a human donor in a cohort sampled during active COVID-19. This CDR3 reads CASSLAGTGYGNTIYF. CDR3 DNA sequence: TGCGCCAGCAGCTTGGCAGGGACAGGGTACGGAAACACCATATATTTT.